This T cell receptor (beta chain) was observed in a study of molecular identifiers for immune sequencing clone quantification. MiXCR, applied by TCRdb to the PCR reads, yields one record per CDR3 protein. The repertoire holds approximately 550,000 distinct CDR3 sequences, roughly 26% seen once, with around 0.76% in the top ten. The J segment lost 7 bases and the V segment lost 2 bases, leaving 11 bases of the junction unmatched. Per the germline V gene, CDR1 is MDHEN and CDR2 is SYDVKM. CDR3 length equals 16 residues. The chain couples TRBV28 to TRBJ2-7; 10 nucleotides line up with TRBD2. Sequencing was done on a sample of naive CD8+ T cells from blood, with Jurkat cell RNA spiked in. The subset: FACS-sorted CD8+CD4-CCR7+CD45RA+ naive T cells. The TCR was taken from a human donor in good health. Some libraries in this study had Jurkat cell RNA spiked in. The CDR3: CASSLPRLAGVSEQYF. Here the CDR3 DNA reads TGTGCCAGCAGTTTACCCCGCCTAGCGGGAGTGAGTGAGCAGTACTTC.